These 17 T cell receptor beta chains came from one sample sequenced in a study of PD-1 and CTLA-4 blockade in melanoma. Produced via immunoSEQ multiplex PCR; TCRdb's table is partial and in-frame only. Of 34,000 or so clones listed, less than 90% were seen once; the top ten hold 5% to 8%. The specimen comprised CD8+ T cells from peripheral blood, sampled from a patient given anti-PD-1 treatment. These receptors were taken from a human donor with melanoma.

CDR3 bases: TGTGCCAGCAGTCCCGACTCGGGGTTCACAGATACGCAGTATTTT. Translating gives CASSPDSGFTDTQYF. V is TRBV27 and J is TRBJ2-3, with D tentatively TRBD2 (5 bases). The V end was cut by 5 bases, the J end by 2 bases, with 14 bases between. CDR1 and CDR2 (germline): MNHEY, SMNVEV (reference sequence). The CDR3 has 15 amino acids.

The CDR3 sequence: CASSGGGQSSINSTDTQYF. The CDR3 DNA follows: TGTGCCAGCAGTGGGGGGGGGCAGTCAAGTATCAATAGCACAGATACGCAGTATTTT. V and J are TRBV28 and TRBJ2-3; tentative D call: TRBD2 (7 bases). The V end was cut by 5 bases, the J end by 0 bases, with 24 bases between. Germline V CDR1 and CDR2: MDHEN, SYDVKM. This CDR3 is 19 amino acids long.

The CDR3 nucleotides read TGTGCCAGCAGTTTGAGTATTGATAGCAATCAGCCCCAGCATTTT. Residues: CASSLSIDSNQPQHF. The chain recombines TRBV28 with TRBJ1-5; no definite D call. V shed 3 bases and J shed 0 bases, with 9 bases lying between them. Germline V gene lookup returns CDR1 MDHEN and CDR2 SYDVKM. There are 15 residues in the CDR3.

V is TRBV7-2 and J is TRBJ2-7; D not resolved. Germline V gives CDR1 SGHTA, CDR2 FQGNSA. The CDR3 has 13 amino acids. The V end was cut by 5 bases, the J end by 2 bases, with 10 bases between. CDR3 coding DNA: TGTGCCAGCAGCCCCATTGTCGCCTACGAGCAGTACTTC. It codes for CASSPIVAYEQYF.

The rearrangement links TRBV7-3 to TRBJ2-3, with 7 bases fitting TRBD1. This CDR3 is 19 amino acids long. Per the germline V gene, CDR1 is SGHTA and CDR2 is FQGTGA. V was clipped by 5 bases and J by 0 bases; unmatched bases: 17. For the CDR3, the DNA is TGTGCCAGCAGCCCTACCGGGACAGCTCTTTCCTATAGCACAGATACGCAGTATTTT. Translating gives CASSPTGTALSYSTDTQYF.

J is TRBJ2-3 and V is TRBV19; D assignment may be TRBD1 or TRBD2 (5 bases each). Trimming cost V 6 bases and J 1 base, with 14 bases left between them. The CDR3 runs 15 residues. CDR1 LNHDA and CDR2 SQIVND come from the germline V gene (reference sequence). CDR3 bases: TGTGCCAGTAGCTTGGGGGTTGGGGGCACAGATACGCAGTATTTT. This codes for CASSLGVGGTDTQYF. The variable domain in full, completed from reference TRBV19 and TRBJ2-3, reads DGGITQSPKYLFRKEGQNVTLSCEQNLNHDAMYWYRQDPGQGLRLIYYSQIVNDFQKGDIAEGYSVSREKKESFPLTVTSAQKNPTAFYLCASSLGVGGTDTQYFGPGTRLTVL.

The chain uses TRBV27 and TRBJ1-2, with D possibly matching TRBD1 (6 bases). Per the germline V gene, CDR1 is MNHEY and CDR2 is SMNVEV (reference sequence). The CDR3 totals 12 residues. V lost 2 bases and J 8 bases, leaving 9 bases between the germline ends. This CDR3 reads CASSLGGRGYTF. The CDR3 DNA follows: TGTGCCAGCAGTTTAGGGGGCCGGGGCTACACCTTC.

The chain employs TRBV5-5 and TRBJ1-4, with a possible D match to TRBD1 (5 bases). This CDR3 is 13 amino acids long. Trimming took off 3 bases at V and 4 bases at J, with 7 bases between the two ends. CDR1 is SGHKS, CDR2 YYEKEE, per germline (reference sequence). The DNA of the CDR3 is TGTGCCAGCAGCTCGACAGATAATGAAAAACTGTTTTTT. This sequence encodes CASSSTDNEKLFF.

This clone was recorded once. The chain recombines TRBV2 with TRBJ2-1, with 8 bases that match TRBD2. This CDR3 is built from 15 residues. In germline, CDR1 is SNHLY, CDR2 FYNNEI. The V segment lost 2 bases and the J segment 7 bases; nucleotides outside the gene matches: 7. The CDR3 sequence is CASSERGGGSNEQFF. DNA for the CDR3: TGTGCCAGCAGTGAACGTGGCGGGGGGTCGAATGAGCAGTTCTTC.

The CDR3: CASSVDEDSSYEQYF. Here the CDR3 DNA reads TGTGCCAGCAGCGTAGATGAGGACAGCTCCTACGAGCAGTACTTC. The genes are TRBV9 and TRBJ2-7, with a tentative D call TRBD1 (6 bases). The V end was cut by 0 bases, the J end by 0 bases, with 10 bases between. CDR3 size: 15 residues. Germline V CDR1 and CDR2: SGDLS, YYNGEE.

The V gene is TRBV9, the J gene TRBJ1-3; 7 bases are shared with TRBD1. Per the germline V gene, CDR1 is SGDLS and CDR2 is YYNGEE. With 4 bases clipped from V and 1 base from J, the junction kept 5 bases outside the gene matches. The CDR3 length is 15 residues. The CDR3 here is CASSTQGGSGNTIYF. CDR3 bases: TGTGCCAGCAGCACGCAGGGGGGATCTGGAAACACCATATATTTT. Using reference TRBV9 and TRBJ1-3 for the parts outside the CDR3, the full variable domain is DSGVTQTPKHLITATGQRVTLRCSPRSGDLSVYWYQQSLDQGLQFLIQYYNGEERAKGNILERFSAQQFPDLHSELNLSSLELGDSALYFCASSTQGGSGNTIYFGEGSWLTVV.

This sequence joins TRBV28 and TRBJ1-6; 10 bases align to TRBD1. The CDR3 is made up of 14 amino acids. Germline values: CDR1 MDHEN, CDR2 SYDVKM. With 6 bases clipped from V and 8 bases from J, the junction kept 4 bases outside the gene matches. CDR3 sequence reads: CASRDRGLYSPLHF. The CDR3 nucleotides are TGTGCCAGCAGAGACAGGGGGCTATATTCACCCCTCCACTTT.

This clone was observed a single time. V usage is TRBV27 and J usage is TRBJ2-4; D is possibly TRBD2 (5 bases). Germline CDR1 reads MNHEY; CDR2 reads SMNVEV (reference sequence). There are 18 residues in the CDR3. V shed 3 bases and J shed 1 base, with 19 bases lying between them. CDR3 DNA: TGTGCCAGCAGTTTCCCGCACGGGGTTGGTGGGGCCAAAAACATTCAGTACTTC. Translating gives CASSFPHGVGGAKNIQYF.

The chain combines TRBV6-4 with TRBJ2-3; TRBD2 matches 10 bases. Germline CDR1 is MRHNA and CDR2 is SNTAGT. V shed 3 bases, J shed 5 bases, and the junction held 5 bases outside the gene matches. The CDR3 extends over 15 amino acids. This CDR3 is CASSETSGDLDTQYF. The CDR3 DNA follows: TGTGCCAGCAGTGAAACTAGCGGGGATCTAGATACGCAGTATTTT.

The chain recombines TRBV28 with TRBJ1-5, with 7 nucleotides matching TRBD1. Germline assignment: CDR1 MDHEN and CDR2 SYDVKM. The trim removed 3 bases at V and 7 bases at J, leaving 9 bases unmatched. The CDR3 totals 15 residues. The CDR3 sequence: CASSFEGTEGQPQHF. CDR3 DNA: TGTGCCAGCAGTTTTGAGGGGACAGAGGGACAGCCCCAGCATTTT.

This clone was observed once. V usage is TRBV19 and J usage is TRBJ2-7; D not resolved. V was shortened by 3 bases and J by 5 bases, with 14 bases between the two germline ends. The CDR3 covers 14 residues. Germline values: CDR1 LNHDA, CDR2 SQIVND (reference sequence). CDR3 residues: CASSIDNPSDEQYF. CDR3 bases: TGTGCCAGTAGTATCGACAACCCATCGGACGAGCAGTACTTC.

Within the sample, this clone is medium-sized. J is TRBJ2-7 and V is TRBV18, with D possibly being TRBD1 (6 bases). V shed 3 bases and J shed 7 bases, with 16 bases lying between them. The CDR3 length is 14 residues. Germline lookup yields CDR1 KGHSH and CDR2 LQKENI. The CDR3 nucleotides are TGTGCCAGCTCACCCGAGTATCAGGGGTGGGAGCAGTACTTC. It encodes CASSPEYQGWEQYF.